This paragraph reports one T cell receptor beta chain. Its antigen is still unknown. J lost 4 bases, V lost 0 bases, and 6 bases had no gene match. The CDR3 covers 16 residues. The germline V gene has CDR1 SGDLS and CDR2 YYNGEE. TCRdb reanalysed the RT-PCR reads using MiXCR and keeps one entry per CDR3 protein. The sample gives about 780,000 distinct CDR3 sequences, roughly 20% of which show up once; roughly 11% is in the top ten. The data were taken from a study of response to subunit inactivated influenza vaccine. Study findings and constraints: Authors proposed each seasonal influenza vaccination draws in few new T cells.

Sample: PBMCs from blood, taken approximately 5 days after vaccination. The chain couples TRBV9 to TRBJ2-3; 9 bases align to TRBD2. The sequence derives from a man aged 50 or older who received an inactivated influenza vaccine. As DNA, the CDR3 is TGTGCCAGCAGCGTAGCCGGCGGGGGGGTAGCAGATACGCAGTATTTT. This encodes CASSVAGGGVADTQYF.